These 10 T cell receptor beta chains share one sample of origin, sequenced in a study of tumor-infiltrating lymphocytes in oesophageal squamous cell carcinoma. TCRdb redid the calling of the PCR reads with MiXCR, one entry per CDR3 protein. The sample contains about 19,000 distinct CDR3 sequences, almost 40% of which appear only once. Sequencing input: blood. Receptor source: a male donor with esophageal squamous cell carcinoma.

The V call is TRBV7-6, the J call TRBJ2-5; 12 nucleotides align to TRBD2. The junction had 9 bases not matched to a gene; V was cut back by 5 bases and J by 5 bases. This CDR3 is built from 16 residues. Germline CDR1 and CDR2: SGHVS and FNYEAQ. The CDR3 bases are TGTGCCAGCAGCCTGACTAGCGGGAGTGGATGCGAGACCCAGTACTTC. Its protein product is CASSLTSGSGCETQYF. The variable domain in full, with the rest retrieved from reference TRBV7-6 and TRBJ2-5, is GAGVSQSPRYKVTKRGQDVALRCDPISGHVSLYWYRQALGQGPEFLTYFNYEAQQDKSGLPNDRFSAERPEGSISTLTIQRTEQRDSAMYRCASSLTSGSGCETQYFGPGTRLLVL.

This clonotype was detected ten times or more. This chain uses TRBV5-4 with TRBJ2-3, with D maybe TRBD2 (5 bases). CDR3 length equals 14 residues. V was cut by 0 bases and J by 6 bases, with 11 bases left in between. CDR1 and CDR2 from the germline V gene are SGHNT and YYREEE (reference sequence). The CDR3 region is CASSLASGGDTQYF. In DNA form, the CDR3 reads TGTGCCAGCAGCTTGGCTTCGGGCGGGGATACGCAGTATTTT.

This clonotype was counted at least ten times. The chain uses TRBV12-3 or TRBV12-4 and TRBJ2-2, with D possibly being TRBD1 or TRBD2 (6 bases each). V lost 6 bases to trimming and J lost 2 bases, with 19 bases between them. This CDR3 is built from 17 residues. The DNA of the CDR3 is TGTGCCAGCAGCACGGTGGCGGGGACACCAAACACCGGGGAGCTGTTTTTT. Translation gives CASSTVAGTPNTGELFF.

The rearrangement uses TRBV12-3 or TRBV12-4 and TRBJ2-5; possibly TRBD1 for D (5 bases). The J call may be mistaken, given a closer DNA end match to TRBJ1-2. The CDR3 contains 12 residues. The CDR3 is CASSLAGDGYTF. Written as DNA, the CDR3 is TGTGCCAGCAGTTTAGCAGGGGATGGCTACACCTTC.

This clonotype was seen repeatedly, ten times or more. J is TRBJ1-1 and V is TRBV6-6, with a weak D call TRBD1 (5 bases). The V gene lost 2 bases and the J gene lost 1 base, with 8 bases spanning the gap. The V gene's germline CDR1 is MNHNY and CDR2 SVGAGI (reference sequence). The CDR3 runs 14 residues. The CDR3 DNA is TGTGCCAGCAGTTACGGGGGAACGAACACTGAAGCTTTCTTT. It is translated as CASSYGGTNTEAFF.

DNA of the CDR3: TGTGCCATCAGTGTCCTGACTTTAGATACGCAGTATTTT. It is translated as CAISVLTLDTQYF. The V call is TRBV10-3, the J call TRBJ2-3; no reliable D call. CDR3 length: 13 residues. V was trimmed by 4 bases and J by 5 bases, leaving 10 bases between them. In germline, CDR1 is ENHRY, CDR2 SYGVKD.

The rearrangement uses TRBV7-2 and TRBJ2-4; the D gene could be TRBD1 or TRBD2 (5 bases each). Trimming left V 2 bases short and J 2 bases short, with 10 bases between. This CDR3 is built from 15 residues. Per germline, CDR1 SGHTA and CDR2 FQGNSA. CDR3 amino acids: CASSLSGGTKNIQYF. The CDR3 DNA reads TGTGCCAGCAGCTTAAGTGGGGGTACCAAAAACATTCAGTACTTC.

The count of this clonotype is one. This is likely a read error, given that the CDR3 carries no conserved phenylalanine or tryptophan at its end. No DNA is shown, since the ends of the CDR3 on it are uncertain; the CDR3 is the one TCRdb lists. The rearrangement links TRBV10-1 to TRBJ2-6; the DNA was not used to check the table's D call, TRBD2. The CDR3 comprises 16 residues, both ends counted. Germline CDR1 is WNHNN and CDR2 is SYGVQD (reference sequence). The CDR3 reads CASSLSGSPYEQYFGA.

The V and J genes are TRBV28 and TRBJ2-3; 7 bases are a match to TRBD1. The assigned J gene may be wrong: the sequence end matches TRBJ1-5 better. The CDR3 runs 15 residues. Germline V gene data show CDR1 as MDHEN and CDR2 as SYDVKM. CDR3 protein: CASREGQRLNQPQHF. In DNA, the CDR3 is TGTGCCAGCAGAGAGGGACAGCGATTAAATCAGCCCCAGCATTTT.

As for this clonotype: The CDR3 end shows no conserved phenylalanine or tryptophan, and so a read error is likely. The limits of the CDR3 on the DNA are not certain, so only TCRdb's listed CDR3 is given. This sequence joins TRBV6-6 and TRBJ1-6. The germline CDR1 and CDR2 sequences are MNHNY and SVGAGI (reference sequence). A total of 10 residues make up the CDR3, ends included. CDR3 sequence reads: CASSYSKAGL.